The clone carrying this T cell receptor (beta chain) was seen many times. Its specificity is unknown. The data belong to a study of blood T cells in healthy people across ages. It was with a sample-barcoded 5' primer and a J-beta primer mix that a second PCR of roughly 7 to 12 cycles was run. TCRdb reprocessed the 5' RACE reads via MiXCR and lists one record per CDR3 protein. The table records 650,000 to 800,000 distinct CDR3 sequences, around two fifths of them present only once. The germline CDR1 and CDR2 sequences are SQVTM and ANQGSEA. Trimming stripped 5 bases from V and 6 bases from J, with 10 bases between. This CDR3 is built from 11 residues. The study isolated at least 7 million PBMCs from each sample. The study, taken as a whole, reports: Roughly linear declines in TCR beta diversity per million T cells occurred with age.

Material: blood. The chain links TRBV29-1 to TRBJ1-2; D ambiguous. The receptor's source is a man in his sixties in good health. CDR3 sequence reads: CSVSDLNGYTF. CDR3 in DNA: TGCAGCGTTTCGGACCTAAATGGCTACACCTTC.